Below, 21 T cell receptor beta chains from the same sample are listed, as sequenced in a study of Graves' ophthalmopathy and Graves' hyperthyroidism. Transcripts of RNA were the source for amplifying TCR beta CDR3 regions. Amplification began with first-round RT-PCR using HTBI primers, then second-round multiplex PCR was performed. TCRdb itself ran the multiplex PCR reads through MiXCR, one entry per CDR3 protein. The sample holds a few hundred thousand distinct CDR3 sequences, roughly 14% seen once. Input material: peripheral blood. The receptors come from a young woman with stable Graves' hyperthyroidism.

This clonotype was seen at least ten times. V is TRBV12-3 or TRBV12-4 and J is TRBJ1-6; 8 bases map to TRBD1. With 3 bases clipped from V and 5 bases from J, the junction kept 0 bases outside the gene matches. The CDR3 has 14 amino acids. The CDR3 DNA sequence: TGTGCCAGCAGTTTCAGGGGGCATAATTCACCCCTCCACTTT. It translates to CASSFRGHNSPLHF.

The chain uses TRBV11-2 and TRBJ2-7; D is unclear. Trimming took 4 bases from V and 3 from J, leaving 7 bases between them. Germline V gene sequence: CDR1 SGHAT, CDR2 FQNNGV. There are 12 residues in the CDR3. The CDR3 spells CASSSQFYEQYF. CDR3 sequence (DNA): TGTGCCAGCAGCTCTCAATTCTACGAGCAGTACTTC.

This clonotype has just a few counts. The junction differs from germline at one of its ends, possibly a read error. The chain is built from TRBV7-7 and TRBJ2-2; 10 nucleotides agree with TRBD2. Germline lookup yields CDR1 SSHAT and CDR2 FNYEAQ (reference sequence). The CDR3 length is 16 residues. DNA for the CDR3: TGTGCTAGCAGCGACTCGGGACTAGCGTACACCGGGGAGCTGTTTTTT. Residues: CASSDSGLAYTGELFF.

The sample holds many counts of this clonotype. Here the CDR3 reads CASSGQGTGDGELFF. CDR3 DNA sequence: TGTGCCAGTAGTGGACAGGGGACAGGGGACGGGGAGCTGTTTTTT. The rearrangement uses TRBV19 and TRBJ2-2; 10 bases agree with TRBD1. This CDR3 is built from 15 residues. CDR1 and CDR2 from the germline V gene are LNHDA and SQIVND (reference sequence). Trimming at V came to 5 bases and at J to 7 bases, leaving 7 bases not matched to a gene.

The CDR3 reads CASSPPGGGTGANVLTF. DNA of the CDR3: TGTGCCAGCAGTCCTCCCGGCGGGGGGACTGGGGCCAACGTCCTGACTTTC. This sequence joins TRBV12-3 or TRBV12-4 and TRBJ2-6; 8 bases fit TRBD2. V lost 5 bases, J lost 2 bases, and 8 bases stayed unmatched. The CDR3 totals 17 residues.

The chain has TRBV20-1 and TRBJ2-5, with a tentative D call TRBD2 (6 bases). V was trimmed by 6 bases and J by 0 bases, leaving 8 bases between them. CDR3 length: 12 amino acids. Germline CDR1 and CDR2: DFQATT and SNEGSKA (reference sequence). Here the CDR3 reads CSAWRDQETQYF. The CDR3 DNA follows: TGCAGTGCCTGGAGGGACCAAGAGACCCAGTACTTC.

This clonotype was observed many times. The rearrangement links TRBV24-1 to TRBJ1-5; D ambiguous. The CDR3 contains 13 residues. Per the germline V gene, CDR1 is KGHDR and CDR2 is SFDVKD. V gave up 5 bases and J gave up 7 bases, with 11 bases separating them. The chain's CDR3 is CATSAVGVQPQHF. CDR3 in DNA: TGTGCCACCAGTGCCGTGGGAGTCCAGCCCCAGCATTTT.

The rearrangement joins TRBV11-3 to TRBJ2-5, with a tentative D call TRBD2 (5 bases). With 2 bases removed from V and 7 bases from J, the gap between germline ends came to 11 bases. Germline assignment: CDR1 SGHNT and CDR2 YENEEA. The CDR3 has 13 residues. The CDR3 DNA reads TGTGCCAGCAGCTTAACTAGGGATAGGACCCAGTACTTC. Protein product: CASSLTRDRTQYF.

There are many counts of this clonotype. The chain employs TRBV5-1 and TRBJ2-5, with TRBD2 matching over 7 bases. V shed 3 bases, J shed 5 bases, and the junction held 7 bases outside the gene matches. Germline V gene data show CDR1 as SGHRS and CDR2 as YFSETQ. CDR3 length equals 14 residues. DNA for the CDR3: TGCGCCAGCAGCTGGGGGGGAAAGGCGGAGACCCAGTACTTC. Translating gives CASSWGGKAETQYF. Full variable domain (remainder filled in from reference TRBV5-1 and TRBJ2-5): KAGVTQTPRYLIKTRGQQVTLSCSPISGHRSVSWYQQTPGQGLQFLFEYFSETQRNKGNFPGRFSGRQFSNSRSEMNVSTLELGDSALYLCASSWGGKAETQYFGPGTRLLVL.

In its sample, this clonotype was seen once. A read error may explain this, as a much larger clone is one base away. This chain joins TRBV6-4 and TRBJ2-3; D may be TRBD2 (5 bases). CDR3 length equals 14 residues. The ends were cut back, 0 bases at V and 1 base at J, with 5 bases in the middle. Germline CDR1 and CDR2: MRHNA and SNTAGT. CDR3 coding DNA: TGTGCCAGCAGTGACTCGCGGGGCACAGATACGCAGTATTTT. It translates to CASSDSRGTDTQYF.

This clonotype has at least ten counts. The chain combines TRBV6-1 with TRBJ2-7; D call uncertain. Germline V CDR1 and CDR2: MNHNS, SASEGT. V lost 1 base and J lost 3, with 10 bases in between. The CDR3 totals 14 residues. The CDR3 DNA follows: TGTGCCAGCAGTGAAGGGAGACAAGTCTACGAGCAGTACTTC. Amino acid sequence: CASSEGRQVYEQYF.

Worth noting for this clonotype: Lacking the conserved final phenylalanine or tryptophan, this CDR3 likely reflects a read error. The chain joins TRBV18 to TRBJ1-3; weak D call: TRBD1 (6 bases). CDR1 KGHSH and CDR2 LQKENI come from the germline V gene. This CDR3 is built from 15 residues. Deletions cut 6 bases from V and 7 bases from J, with 19 bases between. The CDR3 loop reads CASSRGTGPVNTIYV. Written as DNA, the CDR3 is TGTGCCAGCTCCCGGGGAACAGGGCCCGTGAACACCATATATGTT.

Many counts were recorded for this clonotype. J is TRBJ2-7 and V is TRBV29-1; the match to TRBD2 covers 9 bases. Germline CDR1 and CDR2: SQVTM and ANQGSEA. This CDR3 region has 16 residues. The V gene end was trimmed by 2 bases and the J gene end by 0 bases; junction bases not matched to a gene: 8. The CDR3 loop reads CSVEIRAGGRSYEQYF. The CDR3 DNA reads TGCAGCGTTGAAATAAGAGCGGGGGGCCGCTCCTACGAGCAGTACTTC.

This clonotype was seen more than once but under ten times. The genes are TRBV5-1 and TRBJ2-2; D unresolved. Germline assignment: CDR1 SGHRS and CDR2 YFSETQ. V lost 4 bases and J 2 bases, leaving 12 bases between the germline ends. The CDR3 spans 15 residues. The CDR3 DNA reads TGCGCCAGCAGCCCGAACCCAGGAAACACCGGGGAGCTGTTTTTT. Its protein is CASSPNPGNTGELFF.

About this clonotype: This could be a read error, since a much larger clone is one nucleotide away. The chain carries TRBV5-1 and TRBJ1-1; D ambiguous. Germline-derived CDR1 and CDR2 are SGHRS and YFSETQ. The CDR3 is 15 residues long. The CDR3 is CAISLDGRTNTEAFF. In DNA form, the CDR3 reads TGCGCCATCAGCTTGGACGGACGGACGAACACTGAAGCTTTCTTT.

This clonotype was recorded a few times. V usage is TRBV6-5 and J usage is TRBJ2-7; 10 bases are shared with TRBD2. This CDR3 region has 12 residues. The V gene end was trimmed by 6 bases and the J gene end by 12 bases; junction bases not matched to a gene: 8. Germline V gene sequence: CDR1 MNHEY, CDR2 SVGAGI. The CDR3 sequence is CASRRTSGTPYF. CDR3 DNA sequence: TGTGCCAGCAGACGGACTAGCGGCACGCCGTACTTC.

In this sample, this clonotype turned up many times. This sequence joins TRBV7-2 and TRBJ1-2; 7 nucleotides agree with TRBD1. The CDR3 is 15 amino acids. Germline CDR1 SGHTA, CDR2 FQGNSA. V lost 0 bases and J lost 4; bases outside the gene matches: 5. The CDR3 DNA is TGTGCCAGCAGCTTAGCGGCAGGGGGAGTCTATGGCTACACCTTC. It is translated as CASSLAAGGVYGYTF.

This clonotype was recorded many times. The V gene is TRBV15, the J gene TRBJ1-1; D call uncertain. Germline V gene lookup returns CDR1 LNHNV and CDR2 YYDKDF (reference sequence). There are 14 residues in the CDR3. V shed 5 bases and J shed 11 bases, with 21 bases lying between them. The CDR3 here is CATSPFGRALDAFF. The CDR3 nucleotides are TGTGCCACCAGCCCGTTCGGGAGAGCCTTGGACGCTTTCTTT. Full variable domain (rest looked up from reference TRBV15 and TRBJ1-1): DAMVIQNPRYQVTQFGKPVTLSCSQTLNHNVMYWYQQKSSQAPKLLFHYYDKDFNNEADTPDNFQSRRPNTSFCFLDIRSPGLGDTAMYLCATSPFGRALDAFFGQGTRLTVV.

The chain uses TRBV2 and TRBJ1-1; D not resolved. In germline, CDR1 is SNHLY, CDR2 FYNNEI. This CDR3 contains 13 residues. The V gene lost 8 bases and the J gene lost 1 base, with 11 bases spanning the gap. CDR3 sequence (DNA): TGTGCCAGCGGGCCTCCACCGAACACTGAAGCTTTCTTT. Translating gives CASGPPPNTEAFF.

This clonotype was counted at least ten times. In DNA form, the CDR3 reads TGTGCCAGCCAGGGGGGAAACACCATATATTTT. Translation gives CASQGGNTIYF. The chain employs TRBV6-1 and TRBJ1-3, with TRBD1 as a possible D gene (6 bases). The V gene's germline CDR1 is MNHNS and CDR2 SASEGT. This CDR3 region has 11 residues. The germline V and J ends were trimmed by 8 bases and 4 bases, with 6 bases remaining between them.

In its sample, this clonotype was seen a few times. The chain employs TRBV5-1 and TRBJ1-6; 7 nucleotides line up with TRBD1. CDR1 and CDR2 (germline): SGHRS, YFSETQ. V lost 2 bases and J lost 9; bases outside the gene matches: 5. CDR3 length: 14 residues. CDR3 in DNA: TGCGCCAGCAGCTTTGGGACAGATGGTTCACCCCTCCACTTT. Its translation: CASSFGTDGSPLHF.